Sequencing of this T cell receptor (beta chain) was carried out in a study of cytomegalovirus exposure and HLA in healthy donors. Profiling relied on immunoSEQ multiplex PCR, and the TCRdb table lists in-frame clones only, not all of them. The table records under 200,000 clones, 95% to 96% of them present only once. Trimming removed 6 bases from V and 5 bases from J, with 14 bases in between. The length of the CDR3 is 14 residues. Germline CDR1 is SNHLY and CDR2 is FYNNEI. The sequence derives from a woman under 30 in good health and CMV-seronegative. The source material was PBMCs. The chain carries TRBV2 and TRBJ2-1; a weak D match, TRBD2 (7 bases). The CDR3 spells CASRARGAHNEQFF. CDR3 bases: TGTGCCAGCAGGGCACGGGGGGCTCACAATGAGCAGTTCTTC.